These 32 T cell receptor beta chains originate from one sample sequenced in a study of T cell repertoires in cytomegalovirus infection. TCRdb used MiXCR to reprocess the reads, holding one entry per CDR3 protein. The table has 740,000 or so distinct CDR3 sequences, about a third seen once. Sequenced sample: PBMCs. Source of these receptors: a human donor in good health (CMV status not recorded). Some clones in this sample may be carry-over from other donors' samples.

This clonotype was counted between two and nine times. The V gene is TRBV11-1, the J gene TRBJ2-7, with TRBD1 matching 10 bases. This CDR3 contains 15 residues. The germline V gene encodes CDR1 SGHAT and CDR2 FQDESV (reference sequence). Trimming removed 1 base from V and 6 bases from J; junction bases left unmatched: 6. This CDR3 is CASSLGQGAHREQYF. DNA of the CDR3: TGTGCCAGCAGCTTAGGACAGGGGGCGCATCGCGAGCAGTACTTC.

This clonotype was recorded a few times. The chain carries TRBV6-1 and TRBJ2-3; D unclear. The CDR3 extends over 14 amino acids. Germline values: CDR1 MNHNS, CDR2 SASEGT. Trimming took 6 bases from V and 0 from J, leaving 10 bases between them. Written as DNA, the CDR3 is TGTGCCAGCAGGCCACAGATAAGCACAGATACGCAGTATTTT. Encoded protein: CASRPQISTDTQYF.

Ten or more counts support this clonotype. V gene TRBV12-3 or TRBV12-4 combines with J gene TRBJ1-1, with D possibly matching TRBD1 (6 bases). The germline V and J ends were trimmed by 5 bases and 2 bases, with 12 bases remaining between them. The CDR3 consists of 14 residues. The CDR3 spells CASSPRGRNTEAFF. CDR3 in DNA: TGTGCCAGCAGTCCTCGGGGGCGAAACACTGAAGCTTTCTTT.

This clonotype was recorded a few times. The gene calls are TRBV28 and TRBJ2-7; no firm D call. The germline V gene has CDR1 MDHEN and CDR2 SYDVKM. V was clipped by 2 bases and J by 3 bases, with 11 bases between them. The CDR3 has 14 residues. The CDR3 region is CASSLPVSIYEQYF. The CDR3 bases are TGTGCCAGCAGTTTACCCGTTTCGATCTACGAGCAGTACTTC.

The V call is TRBV27, the J call TRBJ1-3; D ambiguous. Trimming pared 0 bases from V and 8 bases from J, leaving 8 bases between. CDR3 length: 13 residues. The germline CDR1 and CDR2 sequences are MNHEY and SMNVEV (reference sequence). As DNA, the CDR3 is TGTGCCAGCAGTTTATCGTATCGGGACACCATATATTTT. Residues: CASSLSYRDTIYF.

The V call is TRBV14, the J call TRBJ1-1, with D perhaps TRBD1 (5 bases). Germline CDR1 SGHDN, CDR2 FVKESK. CDR3 length: 15 amino acids. The germline V and J ends were trimmed by 4 bases and 2 bases, with 14 bases remaining between them. Here the CDR3 reads CASSPYGAGNTEAFF. In DNA, the CDR3 is TGTGCCAGCAGCCCATATGGGGCGGGAAACACTGAAGCTTTCTTT.

The V call is TRBV6-1, the J call TRBJ1-2; perhaps TRBD1 as D (6 bases). The CDR3 is 15 amino acids. Trimming shortened V by 1 base and J by 4 bases, and 13 bases separated the two germline ends. The germline V gene encodes CDR1 MNHNS and CDR2 SASEGT. CDR3 region: CASSEVPDRTYGYTF. The DNA for the CDR3 is TGTGCCAGCAGTGAAGTCCCGGACAGAACCTATGGCTACACCTTC.

Turning to this clonotype: This is likely a read error, given that the CDR3 carries no conserved phenylalanine or tryptophan at its end. The genes are TRBV28 and TRBJ1-2; D is unclear. The length of the CDR3 is 12 residues. The V gene's germline CDR1 is MDHEN and CDR2 SYDVKM. The ends were cut back, 2 bases at V and 4 bases at J, with 5 bases in the middle. The CDR3 nucleotides are TGTGCCAGCAGTTTAAGAGGCTATGGCTACACCTTA. Its translation is CASSLRGYGYTL.

The chain has TRBV19 and TRBJ1-1; tentatively, D is TRBD1 (5 bases). The V end was cut by 3 bases, the J end by 4 bases, with 9 bases between. The CDR3 contains 13 residues. Germline CDR1 reads LNHDA; CDR2 reads SQIVND (reference sequence). DNA for the CDR3: TGTGCCAGTAGTATTATGGGGGGCACTGAAGCTTTCTTT. Amino acid sequence: CASSIMGGTEAFF.

This chain uses TRBV6-1 with TRBJ1-5; no firm D call. From germline, CDR1 is MNHNS and CDR2 SASEGT. V was pared by 0 bases and J by 2 bases, with 11 bases between. This CDR3 has 16 residues. The DNA for the CDR3 is TGTGCCAGCAGTGAAGCTCGACAATCCGGCAATCAGCCCCAGCATTTT. Translated, it gives CASSEARQSGNQPQHF.

In its sample, this clonotype was seen once. The chain recombines TRBV2 with TRBJ2-7, with TRBD1 identical over 7 bases. Germline CDR1 SNHLY, CDR2 FYNNEI. This CDR3 is 12 amino acids long. V shed 6 bases and J 7 bases; nucleotides not matched to a gene: 6. In DNA form, the CDR3 reads TGTGCCAGCAGGGCAACAGGGGTTGAGCAGTACTTC. Translating it yields CASRATGVEQYF.

This clonotype was seen a handful of times. This chain joins TRBV28 and TRBJ1-6, with D possibly TRBD1 on 6 matching bases. Per germline, CDR1 MDHEN and CDR2 SYDVKM. The ends were cut back, 6 bases at V and 4 bases at J, with 10 bases in the middle. The length of the CDR3 is 14 residues. The CDR3 coding sequence is TGTGCCAGCAGAACAGGGACTTATAATTCACCCCTCCACTTT. It specifies CASRTGTYNSPLHF. The full variable domain, in which reference TRBV28 and TRBJ1-6 provide the parts outside the CDR3, is DVKVTQSSRYLVKRTGEKVFLECVQDMDHENMFWYRQDPGLGLRLIYFSYDVKMKEKGDIPEGYSVSREKKERFSLILESASTNQTSMYLCASRTGTYNSPLHFGNGTRLTVT.

V usage is TRBV9 and J usage is TRBJ1-2; D unclear. Germline assignment: CDR1 SGDLS and CDR2 YYNGEE. Trimming pared 4 bases from V and 5 bases from J, leaving 12 bases between. The CDR3 runs to 13 residues. CDR3 in DNA: TGTGCCAGCAGCCCGACTTGGCCGTATGGCTACACCTTC. This codes for CASSPTWPYGYTF.

This rearrangement joins TRBV30 to TRBJ1-5; 7 bases fit TRBD1. V shed 0 bases and J 4 bases; nucleotides not matched to a gene: 3. There are 14 residues in the CDR3. Germline CDR1 and CDR2: GTSNPN and SVGIG (reference sequence). The DNA for the CDR3 is TGTGCCTGGAGTGTTGGCAGGGGGAATCAGCCCCAGCATTTT. Translation gives CAWSVGRGNQPQHF.

This clonotype was counted a few times. The chain employs TRBV6-2 or TRBV6-3 and TRBJ2-1; D remains unclear. This CDR3 has 11 residues. V lost 7 bases and J lost 10, with 11 bases in between. Per the germline V gene, CDR1 is MNHEY and CDR2 is SVGEGT. CDR3 sequence: CASTRDGEQFF. CDR3 DNA sequence: TGTGCCAGCACCCGAGACGGGGAGCAGTTCTTC.

This clonotype was seen only a few times. The chain carries TRBV7-9 and TRBJ1-6, with 12 bases aligning to TRBD1. This CDR3 spans 18 amino acids. In germline, CDR1 is SEHNR, CDR2 FQNEAQ (reference sequence). The V segment lost 5 bases and the J segment 8 bases; nucleotides outside the gene matches: 13. The CDR3 sequence: CASSRTGTGGLPDSPLHF. The CDR3, as DNA: TGTGCCAGCAGCCGTACCGGGACAGGGGGCTTACCGGATTCACCCCTCCACTTT.

The V gene is TRBV20-1, the J gene TRBJ2-7; 9 positions agree with TRBD1. V trimming: 0 bases; J trimming: 0 bases; junction bases outside the gene matches: 12. The V gene's germline CDR1 is DFQATT and CDR2 SNEGSKA (reference sequence). CDR3 length equals 18 residues. This CDR3 is CSARDSKGQGLFSYEQYF. The CDR3 DNA sequence: TGCAGTGCTAGAGATAGTAAGGGACAGGGCCTCTTCTCCTACGAGCAGTACTTC.

This chain links TRBV11-2 with TRBJ2-1; TRBD2 might be the D (5 bases). Germline values: CDR1 SGHAT, CDR2 FQNNGV. The V and J ends lost 1 base and 4 bases respectively, with 14 bases between them. The CDR3 has 16 amino acids. CDR3 sequence: CASSLAVSDAYNEQFF. CDR3 nucleotide sequence: TGTGCCAGCAGCTTAGCGGTTAGCGATGCGTACAATGAGCAGTTCTTC.

This clonotype showed up many times. This chain links TRBV7-2 with TRBJ1-3; D remains unclear. This CDR3 comprises 14 residues. V gave up 4 bases and J gave up 6 bases, with 13 bases separating them. From germline, CDR1 is SGHTA and CDR2 FQGNSA. This CDR3 is CASSSIRRENTIYF. CDR3 in DNA: TGTGCCAGCAGCTCAATCCGTAGGGAAAACACCATATATTTT.

The V and J genes are TRBV4-2 and TRBJ2-5; TRBD2 aligns across 7 bases. V lost 0 bases to trimming and J lost 4 bases; unmatched junction nucleotides: 11. The CDR3 contains 17 residues. The V gene's germline CDR1 is LGHNA and CDR2 YNFKEQ. The CDR3 region has the DNA TGTGCCAGCAGCCAAGACCCTCGGGGAGCGGGAACAGAGACCCAGTACTTC. Translation gives CASSQDPRGAGTETQYF.

A few counts support this clonotype. J is TRBJ1-6 and V is TRBV4-1; no reliable D call. Germline CDR1 is MGHRA and CDR2 is YSYEKL. The CDR3 loop spans 14 amino acids. V lost 1 base and J lost 8, with 9 bases in between. The CDR3, as DNA: TGCGCCAGCAGCCAAGGACGTTCTTATTCACCCCTCCACTTT. Its translation is CASSQGRSYSPLHF.

The chain joins TRBV20-1 to TRBJ2-1, with a tentative D call TRBD1 (5 bases). Looked up from germline, CDR1 is DFQATT and CDR2 is SNEGSKA (reference sequence). The CDR3 runs 15 residues. V lost 0 bases and J lost 0, with 9 bases in between. The CDR3 loop is CSARDLQGSYNEQFF. For the CDR3, the DNA is TGCAGTGCTAGAGATCTCCAGGGCTCCTACAATGAGCAGTTCTTC.

This chain uses TRBV12-3 or TRBV12-4 with TRBJ2-3; D remains unclear. With 6 bases removed from V and 6 bases from J, the gap between germline ends came to 19 bases. The CDR3 loop spans 15 amino acids. This CDR3 is CASSFTVETADTQYF. CDR3 nucleotide sequence: TGTGCCAGCAGCTTCACGGTCGAGACGGCGGATACGCAGTATTTT.

This clonotype was seen more than once but under ten times. The rearrangement uses TRBV6-1 and TRBJ1-4, with 7 bases lining up with TRBD1. Trimming took 4 bases from V and 7 from J; bases not matched to a gene: 3. This CDR3 is 13 amino acids long. Germline V gene data show CDR1 as MNHNS and CDR2 as SASEGT. CDR3 residues: CASSANRGEKLFF. In DNA, the CDR3 is TGTGCCAGCAGTGCGAACAGGGGTGAAAAACTGTTTTTT.

This sequence joins TRBV6-8 and TRBJ1-4; no clear D. Between the trimmed V and J ends, which lost 0 bases and 6 bases, there was a span of 11 bases. This CDR3 comprises 15 residues. Germline CDR1 reads MNHGY; CDR2 reads SAAAGT. The CDR3 loop reads CASSYSINGDEKLFF. CDR3 bases: TGTGCCAGCAGTTACTCGATAAACGGAGATGAAAAACTGTTTTTT.

J is TRBJ2-3 and V is TRBV28; D call uncertain. Germline CDR1 is MDHEN and CDR2 is SYDVKM. CDR3 length: 14 amino acids. V was shortened by 7 bases and J by 2 bases, with 13 bases between the two germline ends. This CDR3 is CASKGWEDTDTQYF. The DNA of the CDR3 is TGTGCCAGCAAGGGATGGGAAGACACAGATACGCAGTATTTT.

This clonotype was seen more than once but under ten times. The rearrangement uses TRBV14 and TRBJ2-1; no clear D gene. The V gene's germline CDR1 is SGHDN and CDR2 FVKESK. CDR3 length: 14 amino acids. Deletions cut 0 bases from V and 4 bases from J, with 7 bases between. CDR3 region: CASSQDHSYNEQFF. CDR3 in DNA: TGTGCCAGCAGCCAAGATCACTCTTACAATGAGCAGTTCTTC.

This clonotype was counted only a few times. The rearrangement links TRBV28 to TRBJ2-7, with TRBD2 matching 7 bases. Germline CDR1 MDHEN, CDR2 SYDVKM. This CDR3 contains 13 residues. The V segment lost 6 bases and the J segment 7 bases; nucleotides outside the gene matches: 9. CDR3 in amino acids: CASSPLAAGEQYF. For the CDR3, the DNA is TGTGCCAGCAGCCCTCTAGCGGCGGGGGAGCAGTACTTC.

This clonotype has just one count. This sequence joins TRBV10-3 and TRBJ2-3; 10 bases match TRBD2. V lost 7 bases and J lost 1; bases outside the gene matches: 11. The CDR3 loop spans 17 amino acids. Germline-derived CDR1 and CDR2 are ENHRY and SYGVKD. CDR3 DNA: TGTGCCATCACCGAGGGTCGTCTAGCGGGAGGCACAGATACGCAGTATTTT. As protein: CAITEGRLAGGTDTQYF.

The table lists this clonotype with a few counts. The gene calls are TRBV6-2 or TRBV6-3 and TRBJ2-1, with D possibly TRBD2 on 6 matching bases. Germline CDR1 and CDR2: MNHEY and SVGEGT. V lost 7 bases and J lost 6, with 13 bases in between. This CDR3 has 13 residues. The CDR3 bases are TGTGCCAGCAATGGGCTAGCGTCCAATGAGCAGTTCTTC. Its protein product is CASNGLASNEQFF.

The gene calls are TRBV29-1 and TRBJ1-1; 11 bases align to TRBD1. The CDR3 consists of 13 residues. V shed 3 bases, J shed 5 bases, and the junction held 2 bases outside the gene matches. Germline V gene sequence: CDR1 SQVTM, CDR2 ANQGSEA. CDR3 amino acids: CSVEGQGGTEAFF. CDR3 nucleotide sequence: TGCAGCGTTGAGGGACAGGGGGGGACTGAAGCTTTCTTT.

This clonotype was seen only a few times. The chain uses TRBV6-1 and TRBJ2-5; D is perhaps TRBD2 (6 bases). The CDR3 contains 15 residues. The ends were cut back, 2 bases at V and 2 bases at J, with 12 bases in the middle. Germline assignment: CDR1 MNHNS and CDR2 SASEGT. The CDR3 is CASSELGAGQETQYF. In DNA, the CDR3 is TGTGCCAGCAGTGAATTGGGCGCGGGGCAAGAGACCCAGTACTTC.